The rows below give T cell receptor beta chains drawn from one sample of a study of blood T cell repertoires in COVID-19. Repertoires were generated with immunoSEQ multiplex PCR, while TCRdb's copy carries only in-frame clones and drops some. In the table there are 150,000 to 200,000 clones, approximately 88% of which are singletons. Sequenced material: peripheral blood. The source is a woman between 55 and 75 years old with acute or convalescent COVID-19. Each CDR3 is given with its conserved first and last residue. A D gene is named only where the DNA matches it firmly. A row's size may be missing; if present it is once, few, many or a size class.

abundance | d_gene | j_gene | v_gene | len | CDR3aa | CDR3nt
. | TRBD2 | TRBJ2-7 | TRBV25-1 | 12 | CASGRGTYEQYF | TGTGCCAGCGGGCGGGGGACCTACGAGCAGTACTTC
. | TRBD1 | TRBJ2-7 | TRBV19 | 18 | CASSINLRPGQGPYEQYF | TGTGCCAGTAGTATAAACCTGAGGCCGGGACAGGGACCGTACGAGCAGTACTTC
. | . | TRBJ1-5 | TRBV5-6 | 13 | CASSLWGVQPQHF | TGTGCCAGCAGCTTGTGGGGGGTCCAGCCCCAGCATTTT
few | . | TRBJ2-5 | TRBV5-8 | 15 | CASSAGRAGQETQYF | TGTGCCAGCAGCGCGGGGCGGGCAGGCCAAGAGACCCAGTACTTC
. | TRBD1 | TRBJ2-3 | TRBV24-1 | 15 | CATSTNRGEGDTQYF | TGTGCCACCAGCACAAACAGGGGGGAAGGAGATACGCAGTATTTT
. | TRBD1 | TRBJ1-1 | TRBV29-1 | 13 | CSALQGMNTEAFF | TGCAGCGCGTTACAGGGGATGAACACTGAAGCTTTCTTT
. | TRBD1 | TRBJ2-7 | TRBV27 | 15 | CASSSYRGQTYEQYF | TGTGCCAGCAGTTCCTACAGGGGTCAAACCTACGAGCAGTACTTC
. | TRBD1 | TRBJ1-5 | TRBV5-1 | 14 | CASSLGTGDQPQHF | TGCGCCAGCAGCTTAGGGACAGGGGATCAGCCCCAGCATTTT
. | . | TRBJ2-5 | TRBV7-9 | 15 | CASSFNGAKVETQYF | TGTGCCAGCAGCTTTAATGGGGCAAAGGTAGAGACCCAGTACTTC
. | . | TRBJ2-2 | TRBV15 | 15 | CATSRDKRTSGELFF | TGTGCCACCAGCAGAGATAAGCGTACCTCCGGGGAGCTGTTTTTT
once | . | TRBJ2-7 | TRBV6-2/TRBV6-3 | 12 | CASSYEGYEQYF | TGTGCCAGCAGTTACGAGGGTTACGAGCAGTACTTC
. | . | TRBJ1-2 | TRBV10-3 | 14 | CAISGAGVNYGYTF | TGTGCCATCAGTGGAGCCGGGGTCAACTATGGCTACACCTTC
. | . | TRBJ1-3 | TRBV7-2 | 14 | CASSLVRPGNTIYF | TGTGCCAGCAGCTTAGTGAGGCCTGGAAACACCATATATTTT
. | . | TRBJ2-5 | TRBV25-1 | 13 | CASSVRGTWTQYF | TGTGCCAGCAGTGTAAGGGGGACCTGGACCCAGTACTTC
. | TRBD2 | TRBJ2-3 | TRBV24-1 | 13 | CATGTSLTDTQYF | TGTGCCACCGGGACTAGTCTCACAGATACGCAGTATTTT
once | TRBD2 | TRBJ2-5 | TRBV4-3 | 16 | CASSQDKRGPRETQYF | TGCGCCAGCAGCCAAGATAAGCGGGGTCCACGGGAGACCCAGTACTTC
. | TRBD1 | TRBJ1-1 | TRBV18 | 15 | CASSPTGGSNTEAFF | TGTGCCAGCTCACCGACAGGGGGTTCGAACACTGAAGCTTTCTTT